This T cell receptor beta chain is from a study of identical twins. Healthy Caucasian individuals made up all the donors. General study findings and limits: Insertion counts were lower in abundant cord blood beta clonotypes, a trend that memory repertoires did not show. Invariant MAIT and iNKT cells may have partly biased zero-insertion analyses.

Germline CDR1 reads SGHDT; CDR2 reads YYEEEE. Trimming took off 1 base at V and 3 bases at J, with 11 bases between the two ends. CDR3 length equals 15 residues. Template switching introduced a universal primer site, and the cDNA bore unique molecular identifiers. TCRdb itself ran the 5' RACE reads through MiXCR, one entry per CDR3 protein. The table has roughly 230,000 distinct CDR3 sequences, roughly 8% seen once. This clonotype showed up just a few times. Its target is unknown. The same data also went into a second study, on yellow fever vaccine responses in identical twins.

The sequencing input was CD8+ T cells sorted from blood. The sequence derives from a woman between 18 and 30 years old in good health. This chain joins TRBV5-6 and TRBJ2-1, with D hard to call. The CDR3 region is CASSLLRARYNEQFF. The CDR3 DNA sequence: TGTGCCAGCAGCTTGCTAAGGGCGCGCTACAATGAGCAGTTCTTC. Together with reference TRBV5-6 and TRBJ2-1, the CDR3 gives the full variable domain: DAGVTQSPTHLIKTRGQQVTLRCSPKSGHDTVSWYQQALGQGPQFIFQYYEEEERQRGNFPDRFSGHQFPNYSSELNVNALLLGDSALYLCASSLLRARYNEQFFGPGTRLTVL.